The rows below give T cell receptor beta chains drawn from one sample of a study of T cell changes during pregnancy in multiple sclerosis. Sequenced by immunoSEQ multiplex PCR; TCRdb stores in-frame clones only, minus some. This sample has 50,000 to 75,000 clones; around nine tenths occur once, and the top ten carry approximately 3%. Sequencing was performed on peripheral blood, taken in the first trimester of pregnancy. The receptor source for this set is a female donor in good health, enrolled as a control in a pregnancy study. CDR3s leave out the opening cysteine and the closing phenylalanine or tryptophan. Fields, in order: D gene, V gene, CDR3 protein. The D gene is left open where the match is weak.

TRBD2	TRBV5-4	ASRPGVSGGPLYNEQF
TRBD1	TRBV6-1	ASSEETGGTDTQY
TRBD2	TRBV28	ASSFGRVGTGELF
TRBD1	TRBV30	AWTAGTGGYEKLF
.	TRBV6-1	ASSEAVSYEQY
TRBD2	TRBV4-2	ASSPRSGGHNEQF
TRBD2	TRBV27	ASSSREGRTQY
TRBD2	TRBV7-8	ASSRTLAGEAREQF
.	TRBV11-2	ASTLGGGYEQY
.	TRBV2	ASSLQETQY
.	TRBV20-1	SASSGYGYT
TRBD2	TRBV7-9	AIKGLAGNYEQY
.	TRBV4-3	ASSQDSTRSLGEQY
TRBD2	TRBV28	ASSLLQLAASGNEQF